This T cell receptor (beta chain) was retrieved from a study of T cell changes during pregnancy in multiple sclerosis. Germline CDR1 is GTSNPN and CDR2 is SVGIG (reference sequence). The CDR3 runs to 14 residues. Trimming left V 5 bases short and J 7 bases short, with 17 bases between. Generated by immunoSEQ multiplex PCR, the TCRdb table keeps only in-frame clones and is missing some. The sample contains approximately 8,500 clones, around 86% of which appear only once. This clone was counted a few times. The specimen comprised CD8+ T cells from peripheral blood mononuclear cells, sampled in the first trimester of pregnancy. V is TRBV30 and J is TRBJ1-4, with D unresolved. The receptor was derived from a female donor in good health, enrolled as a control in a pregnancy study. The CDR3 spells CAWAGGSESEKLFF. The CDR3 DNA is TGTGCCTGGGCAGGAGGCAGCGAGAGTGAAAAACTGTTTTTT.